This TCR beta chain is drawn from a study of PD-L1 blockade in urothelial cancer. About the study: Atezolizumab was started by patients in 2014 at 1,200 mg intravenously every 3 weeks. The patients had undergone anywhere from 0 to 3 prior chemotherapy regimens.

Study findings and constraints: A below-median TCR clonality in blood before treatment predicted better survival.

This clone was counted only a few times. Its matching antigen is unknown. Germline CDR1 SNHLY, CDR2 FYNNEI. The CDR3 spans 14 residues. Losses at the gene ends were 0 bases for V and 3 bases for J; bases not matched to a gene: 0. Clones were sequenced by immunoSEQ multiplex PCR, and TCRdb holds only the in-frame ones, with some missing. The table includes tens of thousands of clones, less than 90% detected once. This chain connects TRBV2 to TRBJ2-7, with TRBD1 matching over 9 bases. This specimen consisted of PBMCs, obtained around atezolizumab (anti-PD-L1) treatment. This clonotype originated in a man aged 65 to 79 with urothelial cancer. CDR3 sequence reads: CASSEAGQGYEQYF. In nucleotides, the CDR3 is TGTGCCAGCAGTGAAGCGGGACAGGGCTACGAGCAGTACTTC. The variable domain in full, completed from reference TRBV2 and TRBJ2-7, reads EPEVTQTPSHQVTQMGQEVILRCVPISNHLYFYWYRQILGQKVEFLVSFYNNEISEKSEIFDDQFSVERPDGSNFTLKIRSTKLEDSAMYFCASSEAGQGYEQYFGPGTRLTVT.